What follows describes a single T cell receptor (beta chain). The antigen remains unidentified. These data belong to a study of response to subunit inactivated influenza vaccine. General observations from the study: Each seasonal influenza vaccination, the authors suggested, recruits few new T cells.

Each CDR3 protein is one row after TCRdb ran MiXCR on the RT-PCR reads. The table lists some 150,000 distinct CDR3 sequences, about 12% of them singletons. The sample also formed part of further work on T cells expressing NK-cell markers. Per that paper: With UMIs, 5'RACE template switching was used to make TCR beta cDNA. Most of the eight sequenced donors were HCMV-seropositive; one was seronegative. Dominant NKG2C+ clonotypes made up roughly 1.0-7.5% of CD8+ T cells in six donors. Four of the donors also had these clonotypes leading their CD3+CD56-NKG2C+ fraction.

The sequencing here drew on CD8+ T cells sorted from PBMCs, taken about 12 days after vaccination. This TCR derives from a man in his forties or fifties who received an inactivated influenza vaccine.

The CDR3 protein is CSVEGRSGGTYEQYF. DNA for the CDR3: TGCAGCGTTGAAGGTCGGTCAGGGGGTACGTACGAGCAGTACTTC. The chain couples TRBV29-1 to TRBJ2-7; 7 bases line up with TRBD1. V lost 1 base, J lost 4 bases, and 10 bases stayed unmatched. The CDR3 runs to 15 residues. Germline-derived CDR1 and CDR2 are SQVTM and ANQGSEA.